The clone carrying this T cell receptor (beta chain) was detected only a few times. Its antigen is unknown. Conversion of TCR transcripts into cDNA relied on 5'RACE template switching, which added a universal primer site and UMIs. TCRdb reprocessed the 5' RACE reads with MiXCR, giving one entry per CDR3 protein. The sample yields roughly 74,000 distinct CDR3 sequences, approximately 6.5% seen once. This specimen belongs to a study of T cells after yellow fever vaccination. Study details: Preparing low-cell-number fractions relied on SMART-Seq v4 Ultra Low Input. Points from the study as a whole: Booster sampling recovered most clones from primary vaccination (under 98% CD4, 88% CD8).

V lost 4 bases to trimming and J lost 5 bases, with 9 bases between them. In germline, CDR1 is SEHNR, CDR2 FQNEAQ (reference sequence). There are 12 residues in the CDR3. The sequencing used CD8+ T cells sorted from PBMCs, collected about 5 days after the first yellow fever vaccination. This rearrangement joins TRBV7-9 to TRBJ2-7; D may be TRBD1 or TRBD2 (5 bases each). This receptor was obtained from a man aged 18 to 30 who received the YFV17D yellow fever vaccine. The CDR3 coding sequence is TGTGCCAGCAGCTCGGGACGTAACGAGCAGTACTTC. Translated, it gives CASSSGRNEQYF. The full variable domain, its missing parts supplied by reference TRBV7-9 and TRBJ2-7, is DTGVSQNPRHKITKRGQNVTFRCDPISEHNRLYWYRQTLGQGPEFLTYFQNEAQLEKSRLLSDRFSAERPKGSFSTLEIQRTEQGDSAMYLCASSSGRNEQYFGPGTRLTVT.